The 18 T cell receptor beta chains presented below share a single source sample, sequenced in a study of T cells in Graves' hyperthyroidism and ophthalmopathy. RNA transcripts served as the template for amplifying TCR beta CDR3 regions. The HTBI set primed first-round TCR CDR3 RT-PCR. MiXCR, applied by TCRdb to the multiplex PCR reads, yields one record per CDR3 protein. The table has around 540,000 distinct CDR3 sequences, 46% seen once; the top ten hold approximately 8.2%. Sequenced: peripheral blood or thyroid tissue (not recorded which). Receptors were obtained from a woman under 30 with Graves' hyperthyroidism.

V is TRBV12-5 and J is TRBJ1-5, with 7 bases aligning to TRBD1. The V and J ends lost 6 bases and 6 bases, in that order; junction bases with no gene match: 11. CDR1 and CDR2 from the germline V gene are LGHNT and FRNRAP. The CDR3 runs 15 residues. The CDR3 loop is CASGSDRARVQPQHF. CDR3 in DNA: TGTGCTAGTGGCTCAGACAGGGCTCGGGTTCAGCCCCAGCATTTT. Together with reference TRBV12-5 and TRBJ1-5, the CDR3 gives the full variable domain: DARVTQTPRHKVTEMGQEVTMRCQPILGHNTVFWYRQTMMQGLELLAYFRNRAPLDDSGMPKDRFSAEMPDATLATLKIQPSEPRDSAVYFCASGSDRARVQPQHFGDGTRLSIL.

This rearrangement joins TRBV7-9 to TRBJ2-2, with D perhaps being TRBD1 or TRBD2 (6 bases each). Germline V gene data show CDR1 as SEHNR and CDR2 as FQNEAQ (reference sequence). V lost 5 bases and J 7 bases, leaving 11 bases between the germline ends. The CDR3 sequence is 13 residues long. The CDR3 sequence is CASSQGRYGELFF. CDR3 nucleotide sequence: TGTGCCAGCAGCCAGGGGAGGTACGGGGAGCTGTTTTTT.

Points on this clonotype: The junction departs from germline at one end; a sequencing error may be responsible. The chain has TRBV7-9 and TRBJ1-4, with TRBD1 identical over 9 bases. This CDR3 is built from 15 residues. Germline CDR1 SEHNR, CDR2 FQNEAQ (reference sequence). CDR3: CASSHGTGWDEKLFF. Written as DNA, the CDR3 is TGCGCCAGCAGCCACGGGACAGGGTGGGATGAAAAACTGTTTTTT.

To note about this clonotype: The junction differs from germline at one of its ends, possibly a read error. The rearrangement joins TRBV2 to TRBJ1-2, with D tentatively TRBD1 (5 bases). The CDR3 contains 15 residues. Germline values: CDR1 SNHLY, CDR2 FYNNEI. Written as DNA, the CDR3 is TGTGCCATCAGTGACGAAGGGGCTCTGAGCTATGGCTACACCTTC. The encoded protein is CAISDEGALSYGYTF.

The CDR3 here is CASTSGSVSDYTF. In DNA, the CDR3 is TGTGCCAGCACCTCCGGCAGCGTTAGTGACTACACCTTC. The J gene is TRBJ1-2, the V gene TRBV11-1, with D hard to call. CDR1 and CDR2 from the germline V gene are SGHAT and FQDESV (reference sequence). The CDR3 loop spans 13 amino acids. The V end lost 7 bases, the J end lost 10 bases, and 19 bases lay between the germline ends.

This clonotype was found many times. The V gene is TRBV29-1, the J gene TRBJ2-7, with a weak D call TRBD2 (6 bases). V was cut by 4 bases and J by 3 bases, with 13 bases left in between. Germline V gene lookup returns CDR1 SQVTM and CDR2 ANQGSEA. The CDR3 contains 13 residues. CDR3: CSVVKDYNYEQYF. The CDR3, as DNA: TGCAGCGTTGTAAAGGACTACAACTACGAGCAGTACTTC.

This chain links TRBV19 with TRBJ1-1; TRBD1 matches 10 bases. Trimming took 2 bases from V and 7 from J; bases not matched to a gene: 7. This CDR3 region has 15 residues. Germline V lookup: CDR1 LNHDA, CDR2 SQIVND (reference sequence). CDR3 nucleotides: TGTGCCAGTAGTATAAGGACAGGGGGACAACGTGAAGCTTTCTTT. It is translated as CASSIRTGGQREAFF. The whole variable domain, filled in from reference TRBV19 and TRBJ1-1, reads DGGITQSPKYLFRKEGQNVTLSCEQNLNHDAMYWYRQDPGQGLRLIYYSQIVNDFQKGDIAEGYSVSREKKESFPLTVTSAQKNPTAFYLCASSIRTGGQREAFFGQGTRLTVV.

V usage is TRBV14 and J usage is TRBJ2-5, with D tentatively TRBD2 (5 bases). Trimming took 4 bases from V and 4 from J, leaving 13 bases between them. The CDR3 runs to 14 residues. Germline V lookup: CDR1 SGHDN, CDR2 FVKESK. Written as DNA, the CDR3 is TGTGCCAGCAGCCCGGGGATTTCCGCAGAGACCCAGTACTTC. Amino acids: CASSPGISAETQYF.

This clonotype was observed a handful of times. The rearrangement uses TRBV9 and TRBJ2-5, with TRBD2 matching over 8 bases. The CDR3 totals 16 residues. With 0 bases clipped from V and 4 bases from J, the junction kept 8 bases outside the gene matches. The germline CDR1 and CDR2 sequences are SGDLS and YYNGEE. The CDR3: CASSVGNSGRGETQYF. The CDR3 DNA follows: TGTGCCAGCAGCGTAGGCAACAGCGGGAGAGGAGAGACCCAGTACTTC.

This chain connects TRBV14 to TRBJ1-6; tentatively, D is TRBD1 (6 bases). Germline CDR1 and CDR2: SGHDN and FVKESK. This CDR3 spans 17 amino acids. The germline V and J ends were trimmed by 4 bases and 5 bases, with 18 bases remaining between them. CDR3 bases: TGTGCCAGCAGCCCATACAGGGCCGACTGGGATAATTCACCCCTCCACTTT. It is translated as CASSPYRADWDNSPLHF.

The chain combines TRBV4-1 with TRBJ1-5; D remains unclear. The CDR3 totals 15 residues. Germline loops: CDR1 MGHRA, CDR2 YSYEKL. V was cut by 0 bases and J by 4 bases, with 10 bases left in between. In nucleotides, the CDR3 is TGCGCCAGCAGCCAAGATCGAAGCGTTAATCAGCCCCAGCATTTT. It is translated as CASSQDRSVNQPQHF.

V gene TRBV7-2 combines with J gene TRBJ2-7; 9 bases are a match to TRBD2. The CDR3 sequence is 19 residues long. J lost 2 bases, V lost 6 bases, and 20 bases had no gene match. The germline V gene has CDR1 SGHTA and CDR2 FQGNSA. The CDR3 DNA is TGTGCCAGCAGACCTCGGCCGGGACTAGCCCTTTTATTGACCTACGAGCAGTACTTC. Protein sequence: CASRPRPGLALLLTYEQYF.

Points on this clonotype: The junction differs from germline at one of its ends, possibly a read error. The chain links TRBV15 to TRBJ2-6, with 8 bases identical to TRBD1. The V gene's germline CDR1 is LNHNV and CDR2 YYDKDF (reference sequence). The CDR3 sequence is 16 residues long. CDR3 nucleotides: TGTGCCACCAGCAGAACAATCGGGCAGGGGGCGAACGTCCTGACTTTC. It encodes CATSRTIGQGANVLTF.

The rearrangement uses TRBV20-1 and TRBJ1-1; D uncertain. Looked up from germline, CDR1 is DFQATT and CDR2 is SNEGSKA (reference sequence). Trimming removed 3 bases at V and 0 bases at J, with 11 bases between. The CDR3 consists of 14 residues. CDR3 protein: CSASRAGLNTEAFF. CDR3 sequence (DNA): TGCAGTGCTAGCCGGGCAGGTTTGAACACTGAAGCTTTCTTT.

The chain links TRBV10-3 to TRBJ2-7; 10 bases are a match to TRBD2. Germline V gene lookup returns CDR1 ENHRY and CDR2 SYGVKD. Losses at the gene ends were 10 bases for V and 4 bases for J; bases not matched to a gene: 10. The CDR3 runs to 14 residues. The CDR3 here is CASVVTSGIYEQYF. CDR3 nucleotides: TGTGCCAGCGTGGTCACTAGCGGGATTTACGAGCAGTACTTC.

This chain connects TRBV24-1 to TRBJ1-2; D uncertain. The V end was cut by 4 bases, the J end by 0 bases, with 11 bases between. Germline CDR1 is KGHDR and CDR2 is SFDVKD. The CDR3 is 15 amino acids. Here the CDR3 DNA reads TGTGCCACCAGTGAGAGCAACGAAGCTAACTATGGCTACACCTTC. It translates to CATSESNEANYGYTF.

The V call is TRBV19, the J call TRBJ2-5; D is unclear. The V end was cut by 3 bases, the J end by 1 base, with 6 bases between. Germline V gene lookup returns CDR1 LNHDA and CDR2 SQIVND (reference sequence). The CDR3 is 13 residues long. The CDR3: CASSIASQETQYF. In DNA, the CDR3 is TGTGCCAGTAGTATTGCCAGCCAAGAGACCCAGTACTTC.

This clonotype was seen ten or more times. The chain carries TRBV10-3 and TRBJ1-1, with D hard to call. Germline V lookup: CDR1 ENHRY, CDR2 SYGVKD. The CDR3 has 12 residues. The V and J ends lost 0 bases and 11 bases respectively, with 10 bases between them. DNA of the CDR3: TGTGCCATCAGTGAGTCCCTTCTTGGCGCTTTCTTT. This codes for CAISESLLGAFF.